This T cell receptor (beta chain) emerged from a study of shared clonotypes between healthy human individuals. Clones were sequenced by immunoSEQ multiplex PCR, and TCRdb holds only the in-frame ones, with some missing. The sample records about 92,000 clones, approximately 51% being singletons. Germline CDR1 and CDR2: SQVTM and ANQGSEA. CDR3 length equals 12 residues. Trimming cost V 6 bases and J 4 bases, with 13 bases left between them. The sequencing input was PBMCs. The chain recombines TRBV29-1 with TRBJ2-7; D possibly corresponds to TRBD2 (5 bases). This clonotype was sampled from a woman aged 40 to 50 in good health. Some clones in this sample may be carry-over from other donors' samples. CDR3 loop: CSVRVAGYEQYF. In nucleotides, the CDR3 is TGCAGCGTGAGGGTGGCAGGTTACGAGCAGTACTTC.